The source of this T cell receptor beta chain is a study of T-cell reconstitution after alpha-beta-depleted transplantation in children. Study-wide findings and caveats: Recipient T cells and thymic progenitors that survived were the source of the high TCRbeta diversity seen at day 60 in some patients. By one year post-transplant, T-cell counts and diversity largely arose from T cells that were newly produced.

The germline gives CDR1 SGHTA, CDR2 FQGTGA. The CDR3 extends over 24 amino acids. J lost 2 bases, V lost 1 base, and 28 bases had no gene match. Regarding this clonotype: Its target is unknown.

Library preparation (for TCRbeta) was performed with unique molecular identifiers. Via MiXCR, TCRdb re-called the PCR reads, giving one row per CDR3 protein. This sample has about 900,000 distinct CDR3 sequences, with around 30% found just once. This chain connects TRBV7-3 to TRBJ2-3; 9 nucleotides align to TRBD1. The source material was PBMCs, mostly from graft donor cells, sampled 360 days after TCRalphabeta/CD19-depleted stem cell transplant. This TCR came from a boy less than two years old who had a stem cell transplant for SCID, so the T cells may come from the graft donor. This CDR3 reads CASSLMAQSLPGQGITETTDTQYF. Written as DNA, the CDR3 is TGTGCCAGCAGCTTAATGGCCCAATCCTTGCCGGGACAGGGTATAACAGAAACCACAGATACGCAGTATTTT.